This T cell receptor (beta chain) was recovered during a study of blood T cell repertoires in COVID-19. The Seattle patients joined while their infection was active and were tracked longitudinally afterward. Measured with immunoSEQ multiplex PCR; TCRdb has only the in-frame clones, and not every one. The table records about 180,000 clones, around nine tenths of them present only once. From germline, CDR1 is MNHNY and CDR2 SVGAGI (reference sequence). Trimming shortened V by 5 bases and J by 9 bases, and 17 bases separated the two germline ends. This CDR3 is built from 13 residues. The TCR was taken from a woman in her 70s with COVID-19, enrolled during active disease. The gene calls are TRBV6-6 and TRBJ2-7; D is unclear. What was sequenced was peripheral blood. The CDR3 protein is CASSPGVASAQYF. CDR3 nucleotides: TGTGCCAGCAGTCCCGGTGTCGCTTCTGCGCAGTACTTC.